One TCR beta chain is described in this entry. This record belongs to a study of cytomegalovirus exposure and HLA in healthy donors. Primers for the PCR totalled 60 Vbeta and 13 Jbeta. Only in-frame clones appear in the TCRdb table, and some are missing; sequencing was by immunoSEQ multiplex PCR. This table holds 200,000 to 250,000 clones, 76% found once. After removal of 0 bases from V and 8 bases from J, the junction contained 17 bases not matched to a gene. CDR3 size: 19 residues. The V gene's germline CDR1 is SGHVS and CDR2 FQNEAQ. The receptor was derived from a young man in good health and CMV-seronegative. Sequencing used PBMCs. V and J are TRBV7-8 and TRBJ1-4, with 8 nucleotides matching TRBD1. The CDR3 sequence is CASSLAIIRSGQGREKLFF. The CDR3 nucleotides are TGTGCCAGCAGCTTAGCGATAATAAGGTCTGGACAGGGCCGGGAAAAACTGTTTTTT.